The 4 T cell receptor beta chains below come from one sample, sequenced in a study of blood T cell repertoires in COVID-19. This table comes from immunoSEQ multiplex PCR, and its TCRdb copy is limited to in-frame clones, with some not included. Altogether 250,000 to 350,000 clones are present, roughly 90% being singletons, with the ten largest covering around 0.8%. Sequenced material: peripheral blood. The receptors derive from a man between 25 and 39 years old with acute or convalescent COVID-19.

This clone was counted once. CDR3 residues: CATSSTGAEQYF. CDR3 DNA: TGTGCCACCAGCAGTACAGGAGCCGAGCAGTACTTC. The gene calls are TRBV15 and TRBJ2-7, with D possibly TRBD1 on 5 matching bases. The germline V gene encodes CDR1 LNHNV and CDR2 YYDKDF (reference sequence). The length of the CDR3 is 12 residues. The germline V and J ends were trimmed by 3 bases and 6 bases, with 9 bases remaining between them. Full variable domain (remainder filled in from reference TRBV15 and TRBJ2-7): DAMVIQNPRYQVTQFGKPVTLSCSQTLNHNVMYWYQQKSSQAPKLLFHYYDKDFNNEADTPDNFQSRRPNTSFCFLDIRSPGLGDTAMYLCATSSTGAEQYFGPGTRLTVT.

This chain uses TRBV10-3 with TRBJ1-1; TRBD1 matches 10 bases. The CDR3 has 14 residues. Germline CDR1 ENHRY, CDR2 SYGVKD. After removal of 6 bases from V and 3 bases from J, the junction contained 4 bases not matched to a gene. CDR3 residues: CAIRTGTGDTEAFF. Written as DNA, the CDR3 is TGTGCCATCAGAACCGGGACAGGGGACACTGAAGCTTTCTTT.

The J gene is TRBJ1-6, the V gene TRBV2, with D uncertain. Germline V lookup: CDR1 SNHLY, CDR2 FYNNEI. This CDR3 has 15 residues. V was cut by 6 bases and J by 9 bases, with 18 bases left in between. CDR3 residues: CASRLRPAETSPLHF. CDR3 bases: TGTGCCAGCAGACTCAGACCCGCGGAGACTTCACCCCTCCACTTT.

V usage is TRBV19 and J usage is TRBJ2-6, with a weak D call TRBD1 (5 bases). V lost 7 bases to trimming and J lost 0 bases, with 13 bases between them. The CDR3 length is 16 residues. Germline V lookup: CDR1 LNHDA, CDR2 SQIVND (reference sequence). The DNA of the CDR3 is TGTGCCAGTAACCCAGGGTGGGCCTCTGGGGCCAACGTCCTGACTTTC. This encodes CASNPGWASGANVLTF.